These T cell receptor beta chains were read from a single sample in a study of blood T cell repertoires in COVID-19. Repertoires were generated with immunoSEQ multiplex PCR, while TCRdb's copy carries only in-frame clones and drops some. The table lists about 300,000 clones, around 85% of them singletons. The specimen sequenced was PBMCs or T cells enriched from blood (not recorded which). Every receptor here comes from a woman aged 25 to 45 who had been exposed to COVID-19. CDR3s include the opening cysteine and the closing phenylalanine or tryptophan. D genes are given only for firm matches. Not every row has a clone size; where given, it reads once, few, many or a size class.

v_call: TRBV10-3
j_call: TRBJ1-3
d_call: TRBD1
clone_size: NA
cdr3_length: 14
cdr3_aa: CAIPLDRGGNTIYF
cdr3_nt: TGTGCCATCCCACTGGACAGGGGTGGAAACACCATATATTTT

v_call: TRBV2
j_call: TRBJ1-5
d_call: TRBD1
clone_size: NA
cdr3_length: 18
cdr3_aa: CASSAIPRQGRSNQPQHF
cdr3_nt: TGTGCCAGCAGTGCCATACCCCGACAGGGAAGGAGCAATCAGCCCCAGCATTTT

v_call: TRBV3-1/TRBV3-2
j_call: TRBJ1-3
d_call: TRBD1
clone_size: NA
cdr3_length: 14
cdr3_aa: CASGRTGSGNTIYF
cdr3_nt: TGTGCCAGCGGTCGGACAGGGTCTGGAAACACCATATATTTT

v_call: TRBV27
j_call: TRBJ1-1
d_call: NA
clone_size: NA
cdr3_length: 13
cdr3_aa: CASSLRVDTEAFF
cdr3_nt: TGTGCCAGCAGTTTGCGGGTCGACACTGAAGCTTTCTTT

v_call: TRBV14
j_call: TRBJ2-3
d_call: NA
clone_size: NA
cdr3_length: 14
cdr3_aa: CASSDRLSTDTQYF
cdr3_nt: TGTGCCAGCAGCGACAGACTGAGCACAGATACGCAGTATTTT

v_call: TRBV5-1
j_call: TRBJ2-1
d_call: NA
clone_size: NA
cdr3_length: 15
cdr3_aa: CASSLVPGSGNEQFF
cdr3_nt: TGCGCCAGCAGCTTGGTTCCCGGGAGTGGCAATGAGCAGTTCTTC

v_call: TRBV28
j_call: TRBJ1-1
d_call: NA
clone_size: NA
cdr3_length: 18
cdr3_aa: CASCVSGRFDTMNTEAFF
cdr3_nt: TGTGCCAGCTGCGTTTCGGGTCGCTTCGATACTATGAACACTGAAGCTTTCTTT

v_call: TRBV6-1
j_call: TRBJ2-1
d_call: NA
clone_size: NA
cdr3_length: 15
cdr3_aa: CASSETFSSYNEQFF
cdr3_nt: TGTGCCAGCAGTGAGACTTTTAGCTCCTACAATGAGCAGTTCTTC

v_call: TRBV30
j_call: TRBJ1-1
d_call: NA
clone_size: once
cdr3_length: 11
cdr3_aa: CAWRGSGGAFF
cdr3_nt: TGTGCCTGGAGGGGGTCCGGGGGAGCTTTCTTT

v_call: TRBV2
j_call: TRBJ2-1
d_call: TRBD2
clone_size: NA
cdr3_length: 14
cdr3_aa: CASSGGLGGNEQFF
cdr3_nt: TGTGCCAGCAGTGGGGGACTAGGGGGCAATGAGCAGTTCTTC

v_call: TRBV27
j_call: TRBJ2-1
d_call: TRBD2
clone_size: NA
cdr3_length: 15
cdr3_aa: CASSYPGGASNEQFF
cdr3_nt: TGTGCCAGCAGTTACCCCGGGGGGGCCTCCAATGAGCAGTTCTTC

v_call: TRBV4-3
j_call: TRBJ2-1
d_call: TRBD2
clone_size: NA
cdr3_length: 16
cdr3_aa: CASSQDGSGGYNEQFF
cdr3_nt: TGCGCCAGCAGCCAAGACGGTAGCGGGGGATACAATGAGCAGTTCTTC

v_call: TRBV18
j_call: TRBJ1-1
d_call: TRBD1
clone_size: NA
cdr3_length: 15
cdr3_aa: CASSSGQGVGTEAFF
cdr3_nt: TGTGCCAGCTCATCGGGACAGGGGGTTGGCACTGAAGCTTTCTTT

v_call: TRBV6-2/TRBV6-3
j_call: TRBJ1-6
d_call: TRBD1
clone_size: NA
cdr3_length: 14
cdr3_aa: CASSYTGADSPLHF
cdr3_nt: TGTGCCAGCAGTTACACAGGGGCTGATTCACCCCTCCACTTT

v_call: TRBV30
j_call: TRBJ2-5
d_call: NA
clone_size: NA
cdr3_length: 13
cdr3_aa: CAWSGRLLWAQYF
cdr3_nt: TGTGCCTGGAGCGGTCGACTTCTGTGGGCCCAGTACTTC

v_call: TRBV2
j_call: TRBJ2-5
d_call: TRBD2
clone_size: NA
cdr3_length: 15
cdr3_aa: CASWSGTSGQETQYF
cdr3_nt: TGTGCCAGCTGGAGCGGGACTAGCGGCCAAGAGACCCAGTACTTC

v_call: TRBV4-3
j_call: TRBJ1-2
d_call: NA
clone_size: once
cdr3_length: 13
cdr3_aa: CASSHPREGDYTF
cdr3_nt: TGCGCCAGCAGCCACCCCAGGGAGGGAGACTACACCTTC

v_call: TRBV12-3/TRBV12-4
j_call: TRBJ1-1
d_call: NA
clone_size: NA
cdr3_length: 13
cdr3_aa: CASVLAGGTEAFF
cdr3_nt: TGTGCCAGCGTCCTGGCGGGGGGGACTGAAGCTTTCTTT

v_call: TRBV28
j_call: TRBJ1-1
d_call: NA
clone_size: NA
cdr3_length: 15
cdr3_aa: CASSLVVRVGTEAFF
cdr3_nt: TGTGCCAGCAGTTTAGTCGTCAGGGTGGGCACTGAAGCTTTCTTT

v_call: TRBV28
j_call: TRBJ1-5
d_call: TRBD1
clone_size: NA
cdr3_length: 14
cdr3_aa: CASGRQGGNQPQHF
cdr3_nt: TGTGCCAGCGGACGACAGGGCGGGAATCAGCCCCAGCATTTT

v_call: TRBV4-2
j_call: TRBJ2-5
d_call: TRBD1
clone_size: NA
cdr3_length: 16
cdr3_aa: CASSQSGQVSSETQYF
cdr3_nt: TGTGCCAGCAGCCAAAGCGGACAGGTATCTTCAGAGACCCAGTACTTC

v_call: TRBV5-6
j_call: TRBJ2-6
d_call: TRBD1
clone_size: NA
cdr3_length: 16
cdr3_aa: CASSFPGGRGANVLTF
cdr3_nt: TGTGCCAGCAGCTTTCCAGGGGGCAGGGGGGCCAACGTCCTGACTTTC

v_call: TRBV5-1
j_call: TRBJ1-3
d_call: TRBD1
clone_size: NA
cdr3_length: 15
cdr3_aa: CASSLGTGSGNTIYF
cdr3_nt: TGCGCCAGCAGCTTGGGGACAGGTTCTGGAAACACCATATATTTT

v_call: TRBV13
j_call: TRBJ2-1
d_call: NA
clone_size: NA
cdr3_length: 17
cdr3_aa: CASSLELAPKIYNEQFF
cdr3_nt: TGTGCCAGCAGCTTAGAGCTAGCCCCTAAAATATACAATGAGCAGTTCTTC

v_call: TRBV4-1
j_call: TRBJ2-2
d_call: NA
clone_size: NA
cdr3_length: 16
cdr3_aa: CASSQDPWLQTGELFF
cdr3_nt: TGCGCCAGCAGCCAAGACCCCTGGCTGCAGACCGGGGAGCTGTTTTTT